What follows are 25 T cell receptor beta chains derived from one specimen sequenced in a study of long-term antiretroviral therapy in people with HIV. The libraries were made with immunoSEQ v3.0 at survey level. The assay was immunoSEQ multiplex PCR, and TCRdb's table has in-frame clones only and misses some. Here the sample spans 35,000 or so clones, approximately 94% being singletons. Sequencing used unsorted PBMCs, obtained 4.1 years after starting antiretroviral therapy. The receptors derive from a woman aged 45-65 years with HIV.

V gene TRBV7-9 combines with J gene TRBJ1-2; TRBD1 matches at 10 bases. Germline values: CDR1 SEHNR, CDR2 FQNEAQ (reference sequence). The CDR3 is made up of 17 amino acids. V lost 2 bases, J lost 4 bases, and 10 bases stayed unmatched. The CDR3 sequence is CASSLWVGTGEPYGYTF. The CDR3 nucleotides are TGTGCCAGCAGCTTATGGGTCGGGACAGGGGAACCCTATGGCTACACCTTC. The variable domain in full, with the rest retrieved from reference TRBV7-9 and TRBJ1-2, is DTGVSQNPRHKITKRGQNVTFRCDPISEHNRLYWYRQTLGQGPEFLTYFQNEAQLEKSRLLSDRFSAERPKGSFSTLEIQRTEQGDSAMYLCASSLWVGTGEPYGYTFGSGTRLTVV.

This chain connects TRBV4-1 to TRBJ1-3; possibly TRBD1 for D (5 bases). Germline CDR1 is MGHRA and CDR2 is YSYEKL. V dropped 5 bases and J dropped 0 bases, with 20 bases sitting between them. The length of the CDR3 is 18 residues. This CDR3 is CASSYRGQGAFSGNTIYF. CDR3 nucleotide sequence: TGCGCCAGCAGCTACCGAGGACAAGGAGCCTTCTCTGGAAACACCATATATTTT.

This rearrangement joins TRBV6-6 to TRBJ1-5; perhaps TRBD1 as D (5 bases). The V gene lost 4 bases and the J gene lost 4 bases, with 14 bases spanning the gap. CDR1 MNHNY and CDR2 SVGAGI come from the germline V gene (reference sequence). The CDR3 sequence is 15 residues long. CDR3 nucleotide sequence: TGTGCCAGCAGTTCGCACGGGGGTAGGAATCAGCCCCAGCATTTT. Protein sequence: CASSSHGGRNQPQHF.

V is TRBV10-2 and J is TRBJ2-7; D possibly corresponds to TRBD2 (6 bases). Per germline, CDR1 WSHSY and CDR2 SAAADI. V lost 6 bases and J lost 0, with 15 bases in between. The CDR3 extends over 15 amino acids. The CDR3 loop reads CASRWTMNSSYEQYF. The CDR3 DNA follows: TGCGCCAGCAGGTGGACTATGAACAGCTCCTACGAGCAGTACTTC.

The rearrangement links TRBV6-5 to TRBJ2-5, with TRBD1 matching over 12 bases. The J call is uncertain, as TRBJ2-7 better fits the DNA end. The length of the CDR3 is 15 residues. Germline CDR1 is MNHEY and CDR2 is SVGAGI. The CDR3 DNA follows: TGTGCCAGCAGCCTCCGGGACAGGGGGCTTCACGAGCAGTACTTC. Translating gives CASSLRDRGLHEQYF.

V gene TRBV7-2 combines with J gene TRBJ2-1; TRBD2 might be the D (6 bases). Trimming left V 5 bases short and J 4 bases short, with 18 bases between. This CDR3 is 16 amino acids long. CDR1 and CDR2 (germline): SGHTA, FQGNSA. The CDR3 coding sequence is TGTGCCAGCAGCACCCAGGGCGGGACGGGGTACAATGAGCAGTTCTTC. Protein sequence: CASSTQGGTGYNEQFF.

CDR3 sequence reads: CASSPKGAWTGGANVLTF. CDR3 bases: TGTGCCAGCAGCCCTAAGGGGGCGTGGACAGGTGGGGCCAACGTCCTGACTTTC. J is TRBJ2-6 and V is TRBV7-9; 7 bases agree with TRBD1. Trimming took 5 bases from V and 3 from J; bases not matched to a gene: 13. In germline, CDR1 is SEHNR, CDR2 FQNEAQ (reference sequence). CDR3 length: 18 amino acids.

The rearrangement joins TRBV5-6 to TRBJ2-4; TRBD1 matches 9 bases. This CDR3 contains 14 residues. The V and J ends lost 4 bases and 15 bases, in that order; junction bases with no gene match: 14. From germline, CDR1 is SGHDT and CDR2 YYEEEE. CDR3 residues: CASSQETTGGKWYF. The CDR3 coding sequence is TGTGCCAGCAGCCAAGAGACTACAGGGGGCAAATGGTACTTC.

Comments on this clone: The junction does not match germline at one end; this may be a read error. This chain uses TRBV7-7 with TRBJ2-5; D not resolved. The CDR3 contains 16 residues. Germline V lookup: CDR1 SSHAT, CDR2 FNYEAQ (reference sequence). The CDR3 DNA follows: TGTGCTAGCAGCTTAGTGGATGGGCGCGAGTCAGAGACCCAGTACTTC. It specifies CASSLVDGRESETQYF.

This chain links TRBV4-3 with TRBJ1-1; D remains ambiguous. The germline V gene has CDR1 LGHNA and CDR2 YSLEER. This CDR3 region has 13 residues. Between the trimmed V and J ends, which lost 1 base and 3 bases, there was a span of 6 bases. The chain's CDR3 is CASSQVLDTEAFF. The DNA for the CDR3 is TGCGCCAGCAGCCAAGTTTTGGACACTGAAGCTTTCTTT.

This chain connects TRBV6-6 to TRBJ1-5; 7 bases map to TRBD1. This CDR3 contains 15 residues. Trimming cost V 6 bases and J 4 bases; bases outside gene matches: 9. Germline CDR1 and CDR2: MNHNY and SVGAGI (reference sequence). In DNA form, the CDR3 reads TGTGCCAGCAGCCGAGACAGGGAAGAGAATCAGCCCCAGCATTTT. Translating gives CASSRDREENQPQHF.

The CDR3 region is CSAHSSYEQYF. Written as DNA, the CDR3 is TGCAGTGCTCACAGTTCCTACGAGCAGTACTTC. The chain is built from TRBV20-1 and TRBJ2-7; D is unresolved. The CDR3 sequence is 11 residues long. V lost 5 bases to trimming and J lost 1 base, with 6 bases between them. Germline lookup yields CDR1 DFQATT and CDR2 SNEGSKA (reference sequence).

CDR3 bases: TGTGCCATCAGTGAGCACCCTGACAGCTCCTACGAGCAGTACTTC. This translates into CAISEHPDSSYEQYF. V gene TRBV10-3 combines with J gene TRBJ2-7; D might be TRBD1 (5 bases). From germline, CDR1 is ENHRY and CDR2 SYGVKD. The CDR3 runs 15 residues. V lost 2 bases, J lost 0 bases, and 11 bases lay in between.

This clone was seen once. The chain has TRBV9 and TRBJ2-2; the D gene is possibly TRBD2 (7 bases). The CDR3 contains 16 residues. Germline CDR1 is SGDLS and CDR2 is YYNGEE. Trimming removed 6 bases from V and 7 bases from J, with 22 bases in between. The CDR3 is CASTRGLGGAIGELFF. The CDR3 coding sequence is TGTGCCAGCACCCGTGGGCTAGGGGGGGCTATCGGGGAGCTGTTTTTT.

This clone qualifies as medium-sized. This rearrangement joins TRBV6-5 to TRBJ1-5; 7 positions match TRBD1. Germline-derived CDR1 and CDR2 are MNHEY and SVGAGI. Losses at the gene ends were 5 bases for V and 4 bases for J; bases not matched to a gene: 5. The CDR3 runs to 14 residues. The CDR3 sequence is CASSQGQKNQPQHF. The CDR3 region has the DNA TGTGCCAGCAGTCAGGGACAGAAGAATCAGCCCCAGCATTTT.

This clone was detected only once. The chain employs TRBV5-8 and TRBJ1-2; D call uncertain. The germline V and J ends were trimmed by 0 bases and 8 bases, with 17 bases remaining between them. This CDR3 has 15 amino acids. CDR1 and CDR2 from the germline V gene are SGHTS and YDEGEE. For the CDR3, the DNA is TGTGCCAGCAGCTTGGTGACGAATCATTATAGGGGCTACACCTTC. Protein sequence: CASSLVTNHYRGYTF.

V usage is TRBV2 and J usage is TRBJ1-3; D remains unclear. Germline V gene lookup returns CDR1 SNHLY and CDR2 FYNNEI. V lost 1 base and J lost 0, with 4 bases in between. The CDR3 runs 14 residues. The CDR3 DNA reads as TGTGCCAGCAGTGAAGACCGCTCTGGAAACACCATATATTTT. Translated: CASSEDRSGNTIYF.

CDR3 coding DNA: TGTGCCAGCAGTTACGGGGGCGAATCGATCGAGCAGTACTTC. Protein product: CASSYGGESIEQYF. The genes are TRBV6-6 and TRBJ2-7; weak D call: TRBD1 (6 bases). The V gene lost 2 bases and the J gene lost 6 bases, with 14 bases spanning the gap. There are 14 residues in the CDR3. Germline V gives CDR1 MNHNY, CDR2 SVGAGI (reference sequence).

This clone was seen only once. The V and J genes are TRBV18 and TRBJ1-4; no definite D call. The V end lost 3 bases, the J end lost 6 bases, and 8 bases lay between the germline ends. This CDR3 contains 13 residues. Germline V CDR1 and CDR2: KGHSH, LQKENI. In DNA, the CDR3 is TGTGCCAGCTCACCGGGCATTGATGAAAAACTGTTTTTT. Protein sequence: CASSPGIDEKLFF. Supplemented by reference TRBV18 and TRBJ1-4, the full variable domain reads NAGVMQNPRHLVRRRGQEARLRCSPMKGHSHVYWYRQLPEEGLKFMVYLQKENIIDESGMPKERFSAEFPKEGPSILRIQQVVRGDSAAYFCASSPGIDEKLFFGSGTQLSVL.

J is TRBJ2-5 and V is TRBV4-2; TRBD1 matches at 7 bases. J gave up 1 base and V 5 bases, and 7 bases lay outside the gene matches. Germline CDR1 and CDR2: LGHNA and YNFKEQ. The CDR3 contains 15 residues. CDR3 DNA: TGTGCCAGCAGCTATGGGACAGCGGCCCAAGAGACCCAGTACTTC. Its protein product is CASSYGTAAQETQYF.

The gene calls are TRBV5-6 and TRBJ2-5; TRBD1 aligns across 9 bases. The CDR3 consists of 15 residues. Germline loops: CDR1 SGHDT, CDR2 YYEEEE. After removal of 4 bases from V and 5 bases from J, the junction contained 9 bases not matched to a gene. The CDR3 DNA reads TGTGCCAGCAGCGTACCGGGACAGGGTCTCGAGACCCAGTACTTC. It yields the protein CASSVPGQGLETQYF.

V and J are TRBV9 and TRBJ2-1, with TRBD2 as a possible D gene (6 bases). V was cut by 3 bases and J by 10 bases, with 23 bases left in between. The CDR3 totals 16 residues. CDR1 and CDR2 from the germline V gene are SGDLS and YYNGEE. The chain's CDR3 is CASSAGLGGWGVEQFF. The CDR3 bases are TGTGCCAGCAGCGCTGGCCTGGGGGGATGGGGGGTGGAGCAGTTCTTC.

The J gene is TRBJ2-6, the V gene TRBV5-4; D not certain. The CDR3 length is 17 residues. Trimming cost V 1 base and J 0 bases, with 11 bases left between them. CDR1 is SGHNT, CDR2 YYREEE, per germline (reference sequence). The CDR3 DNA reads as TGTGCCAGCAGCTTGCCAGGTAGTCCCTCTGGGGCCAACGTCCTGACTTTC. Translating it yields CASSLPGSPSGANVLTF.

A remark on this clone: Germline is not matched at one junction end, which may reflect a read error. The genes are TRBV7-7 and TRBJ2-2; 7 bases map to TRBD1. Per germline, CDR1 SSHAT and CDR2 FNYEAQ (reference sequence). The CDR3 has 16 amino acids. CDR3 sequence: CASSFGTVGSTGELFF. CDR3 sequence (DNA): TGTGCTAGCAGCTTCGGGACAGTCGGTAGCACCGGGGAGCTGTTTTTT.

This clone was counted once. This sequence joins TRBV5-1 and TRBJ2-5; 8 positions agree with TRBD1. V gave up 3 bases and J gave up 4 bases; unmatched junction bases: 11. Germline V gives CDR1 SGHRS, CDR2 YFSETQ. The CDR3 is 16 residues long. CDR3 nucleotide sequence: TGCGCCAGCAGCTCGTTAACAGGGGGGCAAGGAGAGACCCAGTACTTC. Translated, it gives CASSSLTGGQGETQYF.